The rows below give T cell receptor beta chains drawn from one sample of a study of long-term antiretroviral therapy in people with HIV. Assay used: immunoSEQ multiplex PCR; TCRdb lists only in-frame clones, some missing. The sample yields fewer than 25,000 clones, approximately 86% seen once. Sequenced material: unsorted PBMCs, taken 1.8 years before starting antiretroviral therapy. The receptors derive from a man over 45 with HIV. Both conserved end residues are part of each CDR3. A D gene is named only where the DNA matches it firmly. Expanded clones are given a class, and other clones once, few, many or no size at all.

v_call	d_call	j_call	clone_size	cdr3_nt	cdr3_aa
TRBV27	.	TRBJ1-1	.	TGTGCCAGCAGTTTATCGAAGGCCGGGTCCTCTCTTGTATACACTGAAGCTTTCTTT	CASSLSKAGSSLVYTEAFF
TRBV4-3	TRBD1	TRBJ2-7	.	TGCGCCAGCAGCAGCCGACGACAGGGTGCCTACGAGCAGTACTTC	CASSSRRQGAYEQYF
TRBV6-4	.	TRBJ2-2	.	TGTGCCAGCAGTCCTCAAGGGCCCGGGGAGCTGTTTTTT	CASSPQGPGELFF
TRBV10-3	.	TRBJ1-5	.	TGTGCCATCAGTGTCGGGGGCCGGCATTTT	CAISVGGRHF
TRBV5-1	TRBD2	TRBJ2-3	.	TGCGCCAGCGCTGGGGGGGATCCCACAGATACGCAGTATTTT	CASAGGDPTDTQYF
TRBV5-5	.	TRBJ1-6	.	TGTGCCAGCAGTCCGGGAGCCCAGAATTCACCCCTCCACTTT	CASSPGAQNSPLHF
TRBV5-4	.	TRBJ1-6	few	TGTGCCAGCAGACCGCGGGGTAATTCACCCCTCCACTTT	CASRPRGNSPLHF
TRBV5-1	.	TRBJ1-1	.	TGCGCCAGCAGCTTCAATCAGAACACTGAAGCTTTCTTT	CASSFNQNTEAFF
TRBV6-5	.	TRBJ1-1	.	TGTGCCAGCAGGGAACAGGGACCTATGAACACTGAAGCTTTCTTT	CASREQGPMNTEAFF
TRBV27	.	TRBJ2-3	.	TGTGCCAGCAGTCCTTACATCGGTAGCACAGATACGCAGTATTTT	CASSPYIGSTDTQYF
TRBV14	.	TRBJ1-2	few	TGTGCCAGCAGCCTTCGACTGGGTGACTATGGCTACACCTTC	CASSLRLGDYGYTF
TRBV10-1	.	TRBJ1-6	.	TGCGCCTCCGGGGACGGGAATTCACCCCTCCACTTT	CASGDGNSPLHF
TRBV19	.	TRBJ1-2	.	TGTGCCGCTTCCCCCTGGGGGGGAGACTATGGCTACACCTTC	CAASPWGGDYGYTF
TRBV5-1	TRBD2	TRBJ2-3	.	TGCGCCAGCAGCACGAGACTAGCGGAGACGCAGTATTTT	CASSTRLAETQYF
TRBV5-5	.	TRBJ2-3	.	TGTGCCAGCAGCTTGGCCCAGTACGGGTCTCCTCCTAGCACAGATACGCAGTATTTT	CASSLAQYGSPPSTDTQYF
TRBV4-1	TRBD2	TRBJ2-7	.	TGCGCCAGCAGCCAAGTAGCGGGAGATTACTACGAGCAGTACTTC	CASSQVAGDYYEQYF